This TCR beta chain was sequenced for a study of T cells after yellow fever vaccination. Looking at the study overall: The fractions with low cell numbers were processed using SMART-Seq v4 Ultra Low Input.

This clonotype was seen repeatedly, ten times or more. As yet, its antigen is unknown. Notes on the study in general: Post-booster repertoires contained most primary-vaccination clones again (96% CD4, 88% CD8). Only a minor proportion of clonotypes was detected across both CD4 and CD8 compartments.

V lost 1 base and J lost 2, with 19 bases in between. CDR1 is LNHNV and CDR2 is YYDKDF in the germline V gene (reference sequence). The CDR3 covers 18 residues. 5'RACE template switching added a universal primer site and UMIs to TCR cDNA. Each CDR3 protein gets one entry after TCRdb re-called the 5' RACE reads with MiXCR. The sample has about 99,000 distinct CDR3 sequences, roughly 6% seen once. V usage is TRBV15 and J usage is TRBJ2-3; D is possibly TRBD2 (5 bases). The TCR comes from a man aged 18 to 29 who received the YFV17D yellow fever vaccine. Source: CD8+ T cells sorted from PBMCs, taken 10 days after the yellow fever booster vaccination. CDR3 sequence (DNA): TGTGCCACCAGCAGAGTACGTACGGGGTTACGGTCCACAGATACGCAGTATTTT. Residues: CATSRVRTGLRSTDTQYF. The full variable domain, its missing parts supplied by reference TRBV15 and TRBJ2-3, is DAMVIQNPRYQVTQFGKPVTLSCSQTLNHNVMYWYQQKSSQAPKLLFHYYDKDFNNEADTPDNFQSRRPNTSFCFLDIRSPGLGDTAMYLCATSRVRTGLRSTDTQYFGPGTRLTVL.